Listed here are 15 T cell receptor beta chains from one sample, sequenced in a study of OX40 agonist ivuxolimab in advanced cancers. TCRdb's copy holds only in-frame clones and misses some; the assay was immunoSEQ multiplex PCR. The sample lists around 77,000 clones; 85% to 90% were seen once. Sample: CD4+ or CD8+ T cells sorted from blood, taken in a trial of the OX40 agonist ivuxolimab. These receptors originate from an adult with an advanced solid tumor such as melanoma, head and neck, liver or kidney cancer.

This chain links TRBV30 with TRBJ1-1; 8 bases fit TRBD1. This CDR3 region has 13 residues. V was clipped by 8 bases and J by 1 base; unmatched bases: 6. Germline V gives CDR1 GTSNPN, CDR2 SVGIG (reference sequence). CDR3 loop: CAGDRGGNTEAFF. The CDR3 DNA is TGTGCCGGAGACAGGGGAGGGAACACTGAAGCTTTCTTT.

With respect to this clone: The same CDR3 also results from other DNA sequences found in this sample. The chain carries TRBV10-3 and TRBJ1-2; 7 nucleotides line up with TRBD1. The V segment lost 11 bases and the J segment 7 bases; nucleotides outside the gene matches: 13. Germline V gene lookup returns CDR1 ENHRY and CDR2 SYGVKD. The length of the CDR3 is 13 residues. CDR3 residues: CASRGGQTFGYTF. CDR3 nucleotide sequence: TGTGCCTCTCGGGGGGGACAGACGTTTGGCTACACCTTC.

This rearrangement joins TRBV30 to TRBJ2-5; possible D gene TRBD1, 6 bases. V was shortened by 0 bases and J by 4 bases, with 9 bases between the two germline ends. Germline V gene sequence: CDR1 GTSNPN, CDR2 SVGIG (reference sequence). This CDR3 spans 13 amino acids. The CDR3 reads CAWSVGGTETQYF. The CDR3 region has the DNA TGTGCCTGGAGTGTTGGGGGCACAGAGACCCAGTACTTC.

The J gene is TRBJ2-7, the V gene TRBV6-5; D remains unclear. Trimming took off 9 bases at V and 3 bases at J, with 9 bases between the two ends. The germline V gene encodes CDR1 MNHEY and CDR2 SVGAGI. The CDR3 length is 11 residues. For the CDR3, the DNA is TGTGCCAGTAAGGGAAACTACGAGCAGTACTTC. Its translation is CASKGNYEQYF.

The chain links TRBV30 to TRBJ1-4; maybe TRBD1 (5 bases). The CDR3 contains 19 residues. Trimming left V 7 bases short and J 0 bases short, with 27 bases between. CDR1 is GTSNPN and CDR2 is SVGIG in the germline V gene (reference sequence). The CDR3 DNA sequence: TGTGCCTCCTTTCGGATAACCCAAGGGACGAAAGCAACTAATGAAAAACTGTTTTTT. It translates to CASFRITQGTKATNEKLFF.

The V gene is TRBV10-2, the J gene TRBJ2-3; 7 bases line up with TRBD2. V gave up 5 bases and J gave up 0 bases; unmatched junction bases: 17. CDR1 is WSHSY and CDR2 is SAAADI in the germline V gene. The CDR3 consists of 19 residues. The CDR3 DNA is TGCGCCAGCAGTCCCTCGGGGGGTGGGCGGACCGCTAGCACAGATACGCAGTATTTT. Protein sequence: CASSPSGGGRTASTDTQYF.

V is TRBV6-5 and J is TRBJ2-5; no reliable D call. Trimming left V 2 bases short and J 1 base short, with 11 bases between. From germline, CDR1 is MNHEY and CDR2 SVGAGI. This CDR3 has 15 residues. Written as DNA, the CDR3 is TGTGCCAGCAGTTACGGGTCCGTCCGCCAAGAGACCCAGTACTTC. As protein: CASSYGSVRQETQYF.

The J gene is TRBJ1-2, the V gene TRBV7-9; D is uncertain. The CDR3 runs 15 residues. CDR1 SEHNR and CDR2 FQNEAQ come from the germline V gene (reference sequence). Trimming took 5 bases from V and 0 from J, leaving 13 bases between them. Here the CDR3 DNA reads TGTGCCAGCAGCCCCCGTTGGGAAGCTAACTATGGCTACACCTTC. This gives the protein CASSPRWEANYGYTF.

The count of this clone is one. The CDR3 coding sequence is TGTGCCAGCAGCACCGACCAAGAGACCCAGTACTTC. Protein sequence: CASSTDQETQYF. The chain joins TRBV6-5 to TRBJ2-5; D gene ambiguous. Germline V gives CDR1 MNHEY, CDR2 SVGAGI. This CDR3 is 12 amino acids long. Trimming shortened V by 6 bases and J by 0 bases, and 5 bases separated the two germline ends.

The CDR3 sequence: CASRGFGPNRSPQETQYF. CDR3 DNA: TGTGCCAGCAGGGGATTTGGGCCCAACCGCAGCCCCCAAGAGACCCAGTACTTC. This rearrangement joins TRBV2 to TRBJ2-5; no clear D. The CDR3 covers 18 residues. Deletions cut 6 bases from V and 1 base from J, with 24 bases between. Per germline, CDR1 SNHLY and CDR2 FYNNEI.

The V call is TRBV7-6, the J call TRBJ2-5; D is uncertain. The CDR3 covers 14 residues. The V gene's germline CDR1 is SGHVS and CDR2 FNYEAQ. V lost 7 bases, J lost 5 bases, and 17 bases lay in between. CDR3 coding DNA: TGTGCCAGCACCGTAGGGAACCTCGGGGAGACCCAGTACTTC. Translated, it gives CASTVGNLGETQYF.

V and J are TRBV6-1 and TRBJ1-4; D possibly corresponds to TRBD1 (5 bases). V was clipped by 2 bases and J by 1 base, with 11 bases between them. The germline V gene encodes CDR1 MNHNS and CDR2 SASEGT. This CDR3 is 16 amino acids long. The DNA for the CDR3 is TGTGCCAGCAGTGAACTGGCAGGGAGAACTAATGAAAAACTGTTTTTT. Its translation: CASSELAGRTNEKLFF.

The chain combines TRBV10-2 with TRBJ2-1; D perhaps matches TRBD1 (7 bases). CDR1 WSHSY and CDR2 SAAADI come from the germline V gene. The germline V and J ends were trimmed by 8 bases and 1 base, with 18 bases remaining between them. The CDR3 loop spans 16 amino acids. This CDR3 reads CASGSNRGGSYNEQFF. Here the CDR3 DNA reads TGCGCCAGCGGAAGCAACAGGGGAGGATCCTACAATGAGCAGTTCTTC.

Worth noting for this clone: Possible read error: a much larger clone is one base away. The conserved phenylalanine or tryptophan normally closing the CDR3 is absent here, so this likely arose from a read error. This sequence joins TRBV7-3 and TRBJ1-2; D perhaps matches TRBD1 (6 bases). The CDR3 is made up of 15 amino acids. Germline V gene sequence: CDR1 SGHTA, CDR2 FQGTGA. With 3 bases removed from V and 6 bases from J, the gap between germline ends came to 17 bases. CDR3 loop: CASSFSSGQRDGYTL. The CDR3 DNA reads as TGTGCCAGCAGCTTTAGTTCCGGACAGAGAGATGGCTACACCCTC.

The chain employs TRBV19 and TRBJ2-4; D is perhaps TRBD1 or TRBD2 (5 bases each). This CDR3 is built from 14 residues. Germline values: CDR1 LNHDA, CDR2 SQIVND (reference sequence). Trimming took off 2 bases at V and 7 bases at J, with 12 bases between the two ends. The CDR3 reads CASSIMGRRNIQYF. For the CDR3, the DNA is TGTGCCAGTAGTATAATGGGGCGGAGGAACATTCAGTACTTC.